These 27 T cell receptor beta chains share one sample of origin, sequenced in a study of T cells in localized non-small cell lung cancer. Assay: immunoSEQ multiplex PCR; the TCRdb copy retains only in-frame clones and omits some. The sample shows under 750 clones, under 30% of them seen only once. The sample was lung tumor tissue, taken before any cancer treatment. The source is a male donor at least 60 years old with stage II lung adenocarcinoma.

The chain couples TRBV30 to TRBJ1-1; no definite D call. The CDR3 spans 15 residues. Germline loops: CDR1 GTSNPN, CDR2 SVGIG (reference sequence). The V gene lost 1 base and the J gene lost 1 base, with 13 bases spanning the gap. The DNA of the CDR3 is TGTGCCTGGAGTGCCCCCGGACTGGGGAACACTGAAGCTTTCTTT. Encoded protein: CAWSAPGLGNTEAFF. Full variable domain (outside the CDR3, taken from reference TRBV30 and TRBJ1-1): SQTIHQWPATLVQPVGSPLSLECTVEGTSNPNLYWYRQAAGRGLQLLFYSVGIGQISSEVPQNLSASRPQDRQFILSSKKLLLSDSGFYLCAWSAPGLGNTEAFFGQGTRLTVV.

The chain joins TRBV6-8 to TRBJ2-7; 9 bases are shared with TRBD2. The CDR3 is 14 residues long. V shed 5 bases, J shed 2 bases, and the junction held 4 bases outside the gene matches. The germline CDR1 and CDR2 sequences are MNHGY and SAAAGT. CDR3 sequence: CASSPTSGPYEQYF. CDR3 DNA sequence: TGTGCCAGCAGTCCGACTAGCGGACCCTACGAGCAGTACTTC.

The chain recombines TRBV29-1 with TRBJ2-3, with 9 bases lining up with TRBD1. Germline assignment: CDR1 SQVTM and CDR2 ANQGSEA. Trimming cost V 4 bases and J 1 base; bases outside gene matches: 0. CDR3 size: 13 residues. The CDR3 protein is CSVGQGGTDTQYF. The CDR3 DNA sequence: TGCAGCGTTGGACAGGGGGGCACAGATACGCAGTATTTT.

This chain connects TRBV5-1 to TRBJ1-5, with no clear D. CDR1 is SGHRS and CDR2 is YFSETQ in the germline V gene. This CDR3 has 15 residues. V shed 0 bases and J shed 4 bases, with 11 bases lying between them. This CDR3 reads CASSLEAGGNQPQHF. CDR3 DNA: TGCGCCAGCAGCTTGGAGGCAGGAGGGAATCAGCCCCAGCATTTT.

CDR3: CAWRGLAHTGELFF. CDR3 sequence (DNA): TGTGCCTGGAGGGGACTAGCCCACACCGGGGAGCTGTTTTTT. The rearrangement links TRBV30 to TRBJ2-2, with TRBD2 identical over 9 bases. Germline lookup yields CDR1 GTSNPN and CDR2 SVGIG (reference sequence). Unmatched junction bases numbered 2, after V lost 3 bases and J lost 3 bases. The CDR3 extends over 14 amino acids.

This clone was counted a few times. The chain employs TRBV6-8 and TRBJ2-3, with D possibly being TRBD1 or TRBD2 (5 bases each). There are 15 residues in the CDR3. In germline, CDR1 is MNHGY, CDR2 SAAAGT. Trimming took off 5 bases at V and 2 bases at J, with 14 bases between the two ends. CDR3 loop: CASSGDRGATDTQYF. In DNA, the CDR3 is TGTGCCAGCAGTGGGGACCGAGGGGCCACAGATACGCAGTATTTT.

The chain has TRBV6-8 and TRBJ1-1; possibly TRBD1 for D (6 bases). Per germline, CDR1 MNHGY and CDR2 SAAAGT. This CDR3 spans 13 amino acids. The germline V and J ends were trimmed by 5 bases and 3 bases, with 10 bases remaining between them. CDR3: CASSRQVYTEAFF. Written as DNA, the CDR3 is TGTGCCAGCAGTCGACAGGTATACACTGAAGCTTTCTTT.

By frequency in the sample, this clone is medium-sized. V is TRBV11-3 and J is TRBJ1-1; D remains unclear. V lost 3 bases and J lost 1, with 12 bases in between. Per the germline V gene, CDR1 is SGHNT and CDR2 is YENEEA. CDR3 length equals 15 residues. The CDR3 is CASSLLDRPNTEAFF. The CDR3 region has the DNA TGTGCCAGCAGCTTGCTGGACCGACCGAACACTGAAGCTTTCTTT.

The V gene is TRBV19, the J gene TRBJ1-5, with 9 bases fitting TRBD1. CDR3 length equals 15 residues. Germline CDR1 reads LNHDA; CDR2 reads SQIVND (reference sequence). V shed 7 bases and J 7 bases; nucleotides not matched to a gene: 11. The CDR3: CASMGGQGGGQPQHF. The CDR3 bases are TGTGCCAGTATGGGGGGACAGGGAGGCGGACAGCCCCAGCATTTT.

This clone was seen more than once but under ten times. The J gene is TRBJ1-6, the V gene TRBV7-6, with D possibly matching TRBD1 (5 bases). Germline V gene data show CDR1 as SGHVS and CDR2 as FNYEAQ. V was cut by 5 bases and J by 0 bases, with 14 bases left in between. This CDR3 spans 17 amino acids. CDR3 sequence (DNA): TGTGCCAGCAGCAACCGGGACTGGAACTCCTATAATTCACCCCTCCACTTT. It translates to CASSNRDWNSYNSPLHF. The full variable domain, with the rest looked up from reference TRBV7-6 and TRBJ1-6, is GAGVSQSPRYKVTKRGQDVALRCDPISGHVSLYWYRQALGQGPEFLTYFNYEAQQDKSGLPNDRFSAERPEGSISTLTIQRTEQRDSAMYRCASSNRDWNSYNSPLHFGNGTRLTVT.

This clone is labeled as medium-sized. V gene TRBV11-3 combines with J gene TRBJ2-7, with TRBD1 matching 8 bases. This CDR3 comprises 14 residues. V lost 3 bases, J lost 6 bases, and 7 bases stayed unmatched. Per germline, CDR1 SGHNT and CDR2 YENEEA. The CDR3 loop is CASSFSRRGLEQYF. In DNA form, the CDR3 reads TGTGCCAGCAGCTTTTCCCGCAGGGGGCTCGAGCAGTACTTC.

This clone has more than one count but fewer than ten. This rearrangement joins TRBV18 to TRBJ1-1; 7 nucleotides align to TRBD1. The V and J ends lost 3 bases and 1 base, in that order; junction bases with no gene match: 8. The CDR3 length is 16 residues. CDR1 and CDR2 (germline): KGHSH, LQKENI. CDR3 amino acids: CASSPLPQGGNTEAFF. DNA of the CDR3: TGTGCCAGCTCACCCTTACCGCAGGGGGGGAACACTGAAGCTTTCTTT. Combining the CDR3 with reference TRBV18 and TRBJ1-1 gives the whole variable domain NAGVMQNPRHLVRRRGQEARLRCSPMKGHSHVYWYRQLPEEGLKFMVYLQKENIIDESGMPKERFSAEFPKEGPSILRIQQVVRGDSAAYFCASSPLPQGGNTEAFFGQGTRLTVV.

The sample holds a few counts of this clone. The chain recombines TRBV27 with TRBJ1-5; TRBD1 might be the D (5 bases). The length of the CDR3 is 15 residues. V gave up 8 bases and J gave up 0 bases, with 14 bases separating them. Germline CDR1 reads MNHEY; CDR2 reads SMNVEV (reference sequence). Here the CDR3 DNA reads TGTGCCAGCCGGTGGGGGATTGGTAGCAATCAGCCCCAGCATTTT. The encoded protein is CASRWGIGSNQPQHF.

V is TRBV9 and J is TRBJ2-6, with 8 nucleotides matching TRBD1. CDR1 is SGDLS, CDR2 YYNGEE, per germline. V gave up 0 bases and J gave up 0 bases; unmatched junction bases: 8. The CDR3 spans 19 residues. Here the CDR3 DNA reads TGTGCCAGCAGCGTAGGTGACAGGGGCGTCCGCTCTGGGGCCAACGTCCTGACTTTC. Translating gives CASSVGDRGVRSGANVLTF. Variable domain in full (rest from reference TRBV9 and TRBJ2-6): DSGVTQTPKHLITATGQRVTLRCSPRSGDLSVYWYQQSLDQGLQFLIQYYNGEERAKGNILERFSAQQFPDLHSELNLSSLELGDSALYFCASSVGDRGVRSGANVLTFGAGSRLTVL.

The chain joins TRBV5-1 to TRBJ1-4; maybe TRBD1 (5 bases). The CDR3 sequence is 16 residues long. The germline CDR1 and CDR2 sequences are SGHRS and YFSETQ. Trimming left V 0 bases short and J 7 bases short, with 16 bases between. For the CDR3, the DNA is TGCGCCAGCAGCTTGGCCAGCGAGGGGCGCGGTGAAAAACTGTTTTTT. Its protein is CASSLASEGRGEKLFF.

The rearrangement uses TRBV11-3 and TRBJ2-1, with D unresolved. The CDR3 consists of 15 residues. Germline-derived CDR1 and CDR2 are SGHNT and YENEEA. The ends were cut back, 5 bases at V and 1 base at J, with 12 bases in the middle. CDR3 DNA sequence: TGTGCCAGCAGCCCCAATCCCCAGTCCTACAATGAGCAGTTCTTC. Protein: CASSPNPQSYNEQFF.

The chain has TRBV28 and TRBJ2-1; 12 bases fit TRBD2. Losses at the gene ends were 0 bases for V and 6 bases for J; bases not matched to a gene: 0. Germline loops: CDR1 MDHEN, CDR2 SYDVKM. CDR3 length: 15 residues. Here the CDR3 DNA reads TGTGCCAGCAGTTTATGGACTAGCGGGAGCAATGAGCAGTTCTTC. It translates to CASSLWTSGSNEQFF.

The chain has TRBV6-8 and TRBJ1-5; a weak D match, TRBD1 (6 bases). Looked up from germline, CDR1 is MNHGY and CDR2 is SAAAGT. The length of the CDR3 is 15 residues. Trimming took off 7 bases at V and 3 bases at J, with 16 bases between the two ends. As DNA, the CDR3 is TGTGCCAGCACCCAGGGGAGAGGGGCCAATCAGCCCCAGCATTTT. It is translated as CASTQGRGANQPQHF.

The V call is TRBV5-1, the J call TRBJ2-1, with a tentative D call TRBD2 (6 bases). Per germline, CDR1 SGHRS and CDR2 YFSETQ. There are 15 residues in the CDR3. V was shortened by 4 bases and J by 8 bases, with 19 bases between the two germline ends. CDR3 loop: CASSLEGAQGHEQFF. The CDR3 DNA follows: TGCGCCAGCAGCCTGGAGGGCGCCCAGGGACATGAGCAGTTCTTC.

This clone has only a few counts. The genes are TRBV9 and TRBJ2-7; possibly TRBD1 for D (5 bases). The germline gives CDR1 SGDLS, CDR2 YYNGEE. Trimming took off 5 bases at V and 3 bases at J, with 18 bases between the two ends. The CDR3 has 15 residues. The CDR3 DNA reads as TGTGCCAGCAGTTTCGCAGGGATTTCTAGCTACGAGCAGTACTTC. As protein: CASSFAGISSYEQYF.

This rearrangement joins TRBV28 to TRBJ1-4; 9 bases map to TRBD1. Germline assignment: CDR1 MDHEN and CDR2 SYDVKM. J lost 0 bases, V lost 5 bases, and 4 bases had no gene match. This CDR3 region has 16 residues. The DNA of the CDR3 is TGTGCCAGCAGTCAACAGGGGGCGGCAACTAATGAAAAACTGTTTTTT. Translated: CASSQQGAATNEKLFF.

This clone was seen only once. The CDR3 region has the DNA TGTGCCAGTAGAAAGGTTACTTCTGGGGCCAACGTCCTGACTTTC. Encoded protein: CASRKVTSGANVLTF. The rearrangement links TRBV19 to TRBJ2-6, with D unclear. The CDR3 has 15 amino acids. Trimming pared 6 bases from V and 1 base from J, leaving 10 bases between. CDR1 and CDR2 from the germline V gene are LNHDA and SQIVND (reference sequence). The variable domain in full, completed from reference TRBV19 and TRBJ2-6, reads DGGITQSPKYLFRKEGQNVTLSCEQNLNHDAMYWYRQDPGQGLRLIYYSQIVNDFQKGDIAEGYSVSREKKESFPLTVTSAQKNPTAFYLCASRKVTSGANVLTFGAGSRLTVL.

This clone is deemed large. The CDR3 is CASSLSQGAHEQFF. The DNA of the CDR3 is TGTGCCAGCAGCTTGTCCCAGGGGGCCCATGAGCAGTTCTTC. The V and J genes are TRBV11-3 and TRBJ2-1; TRBD1 matches 8 bases. CDR1 is SGHNT, CDR2 YENEEA, per germline. The V segment lost 3 bases and the J segment 8 bases; nucleotides outside the gene matches: 6. This CDR3 contains 14 residues.

This clone was observed a handful of times. The chain is built from TRBV6-8 and TRBJ2-5, with 7 bases that match TRBD2. The CDR3 has 13 residues. Germline V CDR1 and CDR2: MNHGY, SAAAGT. The V and J ends lost 7 bases and 2 bases, in that order; junction bases with no gene match: 4. CDR3: CASKGAGQETQYF. The DNA of the CDR3 is TGTGCCAGCAAAGGAGCGGGGCAAGAGACCCAGTACTTC.

This chain connects TRBV11-3 to TRBJ1-2; maybe TRBD1 (5 bases). Germline lookup yields CDR1 SGHNT and CDR2 YENEEA. The CDR3 sequence is 15 residues long. V was pared by 5 bases and J by 4 bases, with 17 bases between. DNA of the CDR3: TGTGCCAGCAGCCCCGGGGGGGATGTTGGCTATGGCTACACCTTC. Encoded protein: CASSPGGDVGYGYTF.

This clone was counted between two and nine times. The chain employs TRBV9 and TRBJ1-3; 7 nucleotides agree with TRBD1. This CDR3 region has 14 residues. The V segment lost 7 bases and the J segment 0 bases; nucleotides outside the gene matches: 4. Looked up from germline, CDR1 is SGDLS and CDR2 is YYNGEE. The CDR3 loop is CASGRGSSGNTIYF. The CDR3 DNA follows: TGTGCCAGCGGCAGGGGGAGCTCTGGAAACACCATATATTTT.

The sample holds a few counts of this clone. The J gene is TRBJ2-1, the V gene TRBV19; TRBD2 agrees at 13 bases. Germline values: CDR1 LNHDA, CDR2 SQIVND (reference sequence). The CDR3 sequence is 15 residues long. Trimming removed 5 bases from V and 9 bases from J; junction bases left unmatched: 7. The DNA for the CDR3 is TGTGCCAGTAGTTTACTAGCGGGAGGGCGAGGTGAGCAGTTCTTC. Amino acid sequence: CASSLLAGGRGEQFF.